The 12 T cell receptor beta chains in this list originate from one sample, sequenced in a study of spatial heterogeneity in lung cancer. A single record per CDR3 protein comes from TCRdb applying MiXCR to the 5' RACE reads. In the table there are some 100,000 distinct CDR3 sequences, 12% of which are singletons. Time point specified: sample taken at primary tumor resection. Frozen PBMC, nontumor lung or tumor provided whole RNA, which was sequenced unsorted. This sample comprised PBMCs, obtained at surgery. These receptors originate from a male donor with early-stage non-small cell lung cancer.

CDR3 coding DNA: TGTGCCAGCAGTGGACAGGGGGTCACTGAAGCTTTCTTT. Its translation is CASSGQGVTEAFF. The chain recombines TRBV6-2 or TRBV6-3 with TRBJ1-1; 10 bases map to TRBD1. CDR3 length: 13 residues. Losses at the gene ends were 5 bases for V and 4 bases for J; bases not matched to a gene: 1. In germline, CDR1 is MNHEY, CDR2 SVGEGT.

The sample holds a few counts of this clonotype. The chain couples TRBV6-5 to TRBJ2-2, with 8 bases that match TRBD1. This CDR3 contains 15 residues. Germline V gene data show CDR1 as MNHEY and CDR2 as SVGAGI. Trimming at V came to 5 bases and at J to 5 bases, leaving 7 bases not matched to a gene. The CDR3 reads CASSGDRGGTGELFF. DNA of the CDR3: TGTGCCAGCAGTGGTGACAGGGGAGGAACCGGGGAGCTGTTTTTT.

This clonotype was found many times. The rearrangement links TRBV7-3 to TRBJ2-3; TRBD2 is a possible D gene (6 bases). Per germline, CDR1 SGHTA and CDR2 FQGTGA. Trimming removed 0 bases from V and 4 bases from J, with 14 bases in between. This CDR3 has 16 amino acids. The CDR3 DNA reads TGTGCCAGCAGCTTAACGGCGGGGTATCGGCCAGATACGCAGTATTTT. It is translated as CASSLTAGYRPDTQYF.

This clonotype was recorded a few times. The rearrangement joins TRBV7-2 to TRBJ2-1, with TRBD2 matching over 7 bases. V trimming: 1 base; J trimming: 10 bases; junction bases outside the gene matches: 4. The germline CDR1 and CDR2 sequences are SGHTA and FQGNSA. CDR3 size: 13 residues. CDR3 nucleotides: TGTGCCAGCAGCTTAGAAAACGGGAGGGAGCAGTTCTTC. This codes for CASSLENGREQFF.

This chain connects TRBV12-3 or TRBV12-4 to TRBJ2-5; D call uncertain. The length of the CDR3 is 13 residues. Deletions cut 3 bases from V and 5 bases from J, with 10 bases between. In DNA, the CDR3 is TGTGCCAGCAGTTTGCGTGCGCTGGAGACCCAGTACTTC. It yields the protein CASSLRALETQYF.

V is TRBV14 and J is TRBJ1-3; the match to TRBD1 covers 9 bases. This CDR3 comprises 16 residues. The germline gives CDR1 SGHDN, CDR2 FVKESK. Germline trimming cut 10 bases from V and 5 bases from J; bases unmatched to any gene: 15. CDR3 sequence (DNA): TGTGCCAACAGTCCCGGGACAGGGAGGATCAGAAACACCATATATTTT. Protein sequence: CANSPGTGRIRNTIYF.

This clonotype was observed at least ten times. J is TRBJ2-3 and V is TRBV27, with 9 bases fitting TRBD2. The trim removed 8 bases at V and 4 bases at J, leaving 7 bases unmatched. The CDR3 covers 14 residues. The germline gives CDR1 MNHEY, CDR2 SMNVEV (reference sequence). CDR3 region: CASLSGGYADTQYF. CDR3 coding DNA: TGTGCCAGCCTAAGCGGGGGGTACGCAGATACGCAGTATTTT.

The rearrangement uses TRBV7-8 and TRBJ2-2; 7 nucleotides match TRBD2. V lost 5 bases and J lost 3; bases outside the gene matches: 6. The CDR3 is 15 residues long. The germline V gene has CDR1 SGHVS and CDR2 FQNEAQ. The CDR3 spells CASSGRETHTGELFF. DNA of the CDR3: TGTGCCAGCAGCGGGCGGGAGACCCACACCGGGGAGCTGTTTTTT.

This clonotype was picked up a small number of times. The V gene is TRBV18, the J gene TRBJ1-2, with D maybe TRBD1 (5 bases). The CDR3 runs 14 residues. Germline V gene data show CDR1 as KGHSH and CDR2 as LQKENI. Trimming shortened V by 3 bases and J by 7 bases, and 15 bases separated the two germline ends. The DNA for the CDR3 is TGTGCCAGCTCACCTCCAGCGGGGGTTGGTGGCTACACCTTC. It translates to CASSPPAGVGGYTF.

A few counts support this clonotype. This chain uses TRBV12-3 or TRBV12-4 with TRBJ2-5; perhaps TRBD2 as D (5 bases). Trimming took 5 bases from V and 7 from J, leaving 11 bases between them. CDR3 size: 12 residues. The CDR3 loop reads CASSRTAWTQYF. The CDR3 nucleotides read TGTGCCAGCAGTCGGACTGCCTGGACCCAGTACTTC.

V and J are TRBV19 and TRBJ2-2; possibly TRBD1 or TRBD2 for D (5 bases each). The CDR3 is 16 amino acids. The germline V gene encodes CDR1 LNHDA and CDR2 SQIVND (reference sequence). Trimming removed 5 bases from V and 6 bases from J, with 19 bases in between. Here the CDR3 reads CASSVLPGTPAGELFF. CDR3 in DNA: TGTGCCAGTAGTGTTCTTCCCGGGACCCCGGCCGGGGAGCTGTTTTTT.

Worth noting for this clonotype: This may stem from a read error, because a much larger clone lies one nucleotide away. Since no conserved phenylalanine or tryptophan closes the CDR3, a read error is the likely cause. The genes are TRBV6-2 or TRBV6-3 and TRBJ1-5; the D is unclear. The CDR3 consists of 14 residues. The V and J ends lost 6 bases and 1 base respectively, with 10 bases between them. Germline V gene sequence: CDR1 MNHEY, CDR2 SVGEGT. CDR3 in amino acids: CASSPPGSNQPQHL. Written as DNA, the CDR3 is TGTGCCAGCAGCCCCCCGGGGAGCAATCAGCCCCAGCATCTT.